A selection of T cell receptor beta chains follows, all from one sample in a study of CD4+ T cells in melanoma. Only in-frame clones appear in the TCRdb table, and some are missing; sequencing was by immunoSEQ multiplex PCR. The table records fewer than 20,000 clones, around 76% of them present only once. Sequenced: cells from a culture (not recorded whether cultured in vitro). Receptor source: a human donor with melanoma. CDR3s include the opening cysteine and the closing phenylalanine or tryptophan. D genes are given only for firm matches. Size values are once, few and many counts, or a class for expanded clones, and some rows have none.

CDR3nt: TGTGCCAGCAGCTTGGGTTTCTGGACAGCCACCTACGAGCAGTACTTC
CDR3aa: CASSLGFWTATYEQYF
v_gene: TRBV5-8
abundance: NA
j_gene: TRBJ2-7
d_gene: NA

CDR3nt: TGTGCCATCAGTGAGTCGTATGAGCAGTTCTTC
CDR3aa: CAISESYEQFF
v_gene: TRBV10-3
abundance: NA
j_gene: TRBJ2-1
d_gene: NA

CDR3nt: TGTGCCAGCAGTTGGGCTCCTCCCCTACCCCTCCACTTT
CDR3aa: CASSWAPPLPLHF
v_gene: TRBV6-5
abundance: NA
j_gene: TRBJ1-6
d_gene: NA

CDR3nt: TGTGCCAGCAGCCAGAGGGATGGCTATGGCTACACCTTC
CDR3aa: CASSQRDGYGYTF
v_gene: TRBV6-5
abundance: few
j_gene: TRBJ1-2
d_gene: NA

CDR3nt: TGCGCCAGCAGCATCGTAGGGGATACGCAGTATTTT
CDR3aa: CASSIVGDTQYF
v_gene: TRBV5-1
abundance: few
j_gene: TRBJ2-3
d_gene: NA

CDR3nt: TGCGCCAGCAGCTCTCTCACCACCATAGCGGGGGGAGGTGAGACCCAGTACTTC
CDR3aa: CASSSLTTIAGGGETQYF
v_gene: TRBV5-1
abundance: NA
j_gene: TRBJ2-5
d_gene: TRBD2

CDR3nt: TGTGCGACCAAAAGGACAGAGCTGGTCGACACTGAAGCTTTCTTT
CDR3aa: CATKRTELVDTEAFF
v_gene: TRBV19
abundance: NA
j_gene: TRBJ1-1
d_gene: NA

CDR3nt: TGTGCCAGCAGCGTTGGGACGAGGGGGGGCATCAGTACCTACAATGAGCAGTTCTTC
CDR3aa: CASSVGTRGGISTYNEQFF
v_gene: TRBV9
abundance: NA
j_gene: TRBJ2-1
d_gene: NA

CDR3nt: TGTGCCTGCGGGATCGGACCGCACTCTGGAAACACCATATATTTT
CDR3aa: CACGIGPHSGNTIYF
v_gene: TRBV30
abundance: NA
j_gene: TRBJ1-3
d_gene: NA

CDR3nt: TGTGCCAGCAGCTTAAGGCTAGTAGAAGTATCCGGTGAGCAGTTCTTC
CDR3aa: CASSLRLVEVSGEQFF
v_gene: TRBV7-6
abundance: once
j_gene: TRBJ2-1
d_gene: NA